These T cell receptor beta chains were read from a single sample in a study of T cells in Graves' hyperthyroidism and ophthalmopathy. TCRdb reanalysed the multiplex PCR reads using MiXCR and keeps one entry per CDR3 protein. The data contain 300,000 to 450,000 distinct CDR3 sequences, around 25% of them seen just once; the ten biggest clones take up about 73%. Input material: blood. All receptors come from a man aged 45-65 years with Graves' hyperthyroidism. Each CDR3 is given with its conserved first and last residue. Each record gives: clone size, J gene, V gene, D gene, CDR3 DNA, CDR3 protein. A D gene is named only where the DNA matches it firmly. Size values are once, few and many counts, or a class for expanded clones, and some rows have none.

size: many
J: TRBJ1-1
V: TRBV29-1
D: NA
DNA: TGCAGCGTGACCGACGTGGGTACTGAAGCTTTCTTT
CDR3: CSVTDVGTEAFF

size: NA
J: TRBJ2-4
V: TRBV20-1
D: NA
DNA: TGCAGTGCTAGAGTAACAGGGGCCAAAAACATTCAGTACTTC
CDR3: CSARVTGAKNIQYF

size: NA
J: TRBJ1-1
V: TRBV3-1
D: NA
DNA: TGTGCCAGCAGCCCGGAGGGGGGGAACACTGAAGCTTTCTTT
CDR3: CASSPEGGNTEAFF

size: few
J: TRBJ2-1
V: TRBV12-5
D: NA
DNA: TGTGCTAGTGGTTTGGTACTACAGGGACGAAATGAGCAGTTCTTC
CDR3: CASGLVLQGRNEQFF

size: NA
J: TRBJ1-2
V: TRBV3-1
D: NA
DNA: NA
CDR3: CARSRSRGAYGCTF

size: many
J: TRBJ2-1
V: TRBV12-3/TRBV12-4
D: NA
DNA: TGTGCCAGCAGTTTAAACCCCAATGAGCAGTTCTTC
CDR3: CASSLNPNEQFF

size: NA
J: TRBJ2-3
V: TRBV7-9
D: NA
DNA: TGTGCCAGCAGCATGGCCGGGGGAACCACAGATCCGCAGTATTTT
CDR3: CASSMAGGTTDPQYF

size: NA
J: TRBJ2-5
V: TRBV29-1
D: TRBD2
DNA: TGCAGCGTTAAAGCGGGGGGGCCAGGTGAGACCCAGTACTTC
CDR3: CSVKAGGPGETQYF

size: NA
J: TRBJ1-1
V: TRBV11-2
D: NA
DNA: TGTGCCAGCAGCTTCTCTGGGCCCATTCGTACTGAAGCTTTCTTT
CDR3: CASSFSGPIRTEAFF

size: NA
J: TRBJ2-7
V: TRBV5-6
D: NA
DNA: TGTGCCAGCAGCTTGGTCGCGAGGTTCTACGAGCAGTACTTC
CDR3: CASSLVARFYEQYF

size: NA
J: TRBJ2-5
V: TRBV11-2
D: TRBD2
DNA: TGTGCCAGCAGCCCCAACCATTCTAGCGGACAAGAGACCCAGTACTTC
CDR3: CASSPNHSSGQETQYF

size: NA
J: TRBJ2-1
V: TRBV6-2/TRBV6-3
D: TRBD2
DNA: TGTGCCAGCAGGAGCGGGAAATACAATGAGCAGTTCTTC
CDR3: CASRSGKYNEQFF

size: NA
J: TRBJ1-1
V: TRBV7-2
D: TRBD1
DNA: TGTGCCAGCAGCCCCTTTGCAGGGGGCACCGGAAACACTGAAGCTTTCTTT
CDR3: CASSPFAGGTGNTEAFF

size: many
J: TRBJ1-1
V: TRBV7-8
D: NA
DNA: TGTGCCAGCAGCCCATCCCGAACGGTGAACACTGAAGCTTTCTTT
CDR3: CASSPSRTVNTEAFF

size: many
J: TRBJ2-7
V: TRBV2
D: TRBD2
DNA: TGTGCCAGCAGTGAGGCTAGCGGGGTCTTTTTCTCCTACGAGCAGTACTTC
CDR3: CASSEASGVFFSYEQYF

size: NA
J: TRBJ2-1
V: TRBV2
D: NA
DNA: TGTGCCAGCCGTGAGCCCGGGGTCTCTGGCAATGAGCAGTTCTTC
CDR3: CASREPGVSGNEQFF

size: few
J: TRBJ2-7
V: TRBV7-2
D: NA
DNA: TGTGCCAGCAGCTTAGCATCGGAGGGGCGCTCCTACGAGCAGTACTTC
CDR3: CASSLASEGRSYEQYF

size: NA
J: TRBJ2-2
V: TRBV19
D: TRBD2
DNA: TGTGCCAGTAAAAAACCTGCCGGGGGGACCGGGGAGCTGTTTTTT
CDR3: CASKKPAGGTGELFF

size: NA
J: TRBJ2-7
V: TRBV5-1
D: NA
DNA: TGCGCCAGCACCGGACTTACCTACGAGCAGTACTTC
CDR3: CASTGLTYEQYF

size: few
J: TRBJ2-7
V: TRBV19
D: NA
DNA: TGTGCCAGTAGTCCCCGGGCGGGCTACGAGCAGTACTTC
CDR3: CASSPRAGYEQYF

size: NA
J: TRBJ2-7
V: TRBV6-1
D: TRBD2
DNA: TGTGCCAGCAGTGGTTTACTAGCGGGGGCCCGCGAGCAGTACTTC
CDR3: CASSGLLAGAREQYF

size: NA
J: TRBJ2-6
V: TRBV6-2/TRBV6-3
D: NA
DNA: TGTGCCAGCAGTTACGTCTCTGGGGCCAACGTCCTGACTTTC
CDR3: CASSYVSGANVLTF

size: NA
J: TRBJ2-7
V: TRBV28
D: NA
DNA: TGTGCCAGCAGTTTAATCCAGGGTTGGGACGAGCAGTACTTC
CDR3: CASSLIQGWDEQYF

size: few
J: TRBJ1-5
V: TRBV2
D: NA
DNA: TGTGCCAGCAGTGAAGTCGGGGTTCAGCCCCAGCATTTT
CDR3: CASSEVGVQPQHF

size: many
J: TRBJ2-5
V: TRBV12-3/TRBV12-4
D: NA
DNA: TGTGCCAGCAGCTTGCAAGAGACCCAGTACTTC
CDR3: CASSLQETQYF

size: many
J: TRBJ2-7
V: TRBV5-1
D: NA
DNA: TGCGCCAGCAGCTTGGGCTTTCCGGGCTCCTACGAGCAGTACTTC
CDR3: CASSLGFPGSYEQYF

size: NA
J: TRBJ2-7
V: TRBV29-1
D: NA
DNA: TGCAGCGTTGGGAGACAAGGCTACGAGCAGTACTTC
CDR3: CSVGRQGYEQYF